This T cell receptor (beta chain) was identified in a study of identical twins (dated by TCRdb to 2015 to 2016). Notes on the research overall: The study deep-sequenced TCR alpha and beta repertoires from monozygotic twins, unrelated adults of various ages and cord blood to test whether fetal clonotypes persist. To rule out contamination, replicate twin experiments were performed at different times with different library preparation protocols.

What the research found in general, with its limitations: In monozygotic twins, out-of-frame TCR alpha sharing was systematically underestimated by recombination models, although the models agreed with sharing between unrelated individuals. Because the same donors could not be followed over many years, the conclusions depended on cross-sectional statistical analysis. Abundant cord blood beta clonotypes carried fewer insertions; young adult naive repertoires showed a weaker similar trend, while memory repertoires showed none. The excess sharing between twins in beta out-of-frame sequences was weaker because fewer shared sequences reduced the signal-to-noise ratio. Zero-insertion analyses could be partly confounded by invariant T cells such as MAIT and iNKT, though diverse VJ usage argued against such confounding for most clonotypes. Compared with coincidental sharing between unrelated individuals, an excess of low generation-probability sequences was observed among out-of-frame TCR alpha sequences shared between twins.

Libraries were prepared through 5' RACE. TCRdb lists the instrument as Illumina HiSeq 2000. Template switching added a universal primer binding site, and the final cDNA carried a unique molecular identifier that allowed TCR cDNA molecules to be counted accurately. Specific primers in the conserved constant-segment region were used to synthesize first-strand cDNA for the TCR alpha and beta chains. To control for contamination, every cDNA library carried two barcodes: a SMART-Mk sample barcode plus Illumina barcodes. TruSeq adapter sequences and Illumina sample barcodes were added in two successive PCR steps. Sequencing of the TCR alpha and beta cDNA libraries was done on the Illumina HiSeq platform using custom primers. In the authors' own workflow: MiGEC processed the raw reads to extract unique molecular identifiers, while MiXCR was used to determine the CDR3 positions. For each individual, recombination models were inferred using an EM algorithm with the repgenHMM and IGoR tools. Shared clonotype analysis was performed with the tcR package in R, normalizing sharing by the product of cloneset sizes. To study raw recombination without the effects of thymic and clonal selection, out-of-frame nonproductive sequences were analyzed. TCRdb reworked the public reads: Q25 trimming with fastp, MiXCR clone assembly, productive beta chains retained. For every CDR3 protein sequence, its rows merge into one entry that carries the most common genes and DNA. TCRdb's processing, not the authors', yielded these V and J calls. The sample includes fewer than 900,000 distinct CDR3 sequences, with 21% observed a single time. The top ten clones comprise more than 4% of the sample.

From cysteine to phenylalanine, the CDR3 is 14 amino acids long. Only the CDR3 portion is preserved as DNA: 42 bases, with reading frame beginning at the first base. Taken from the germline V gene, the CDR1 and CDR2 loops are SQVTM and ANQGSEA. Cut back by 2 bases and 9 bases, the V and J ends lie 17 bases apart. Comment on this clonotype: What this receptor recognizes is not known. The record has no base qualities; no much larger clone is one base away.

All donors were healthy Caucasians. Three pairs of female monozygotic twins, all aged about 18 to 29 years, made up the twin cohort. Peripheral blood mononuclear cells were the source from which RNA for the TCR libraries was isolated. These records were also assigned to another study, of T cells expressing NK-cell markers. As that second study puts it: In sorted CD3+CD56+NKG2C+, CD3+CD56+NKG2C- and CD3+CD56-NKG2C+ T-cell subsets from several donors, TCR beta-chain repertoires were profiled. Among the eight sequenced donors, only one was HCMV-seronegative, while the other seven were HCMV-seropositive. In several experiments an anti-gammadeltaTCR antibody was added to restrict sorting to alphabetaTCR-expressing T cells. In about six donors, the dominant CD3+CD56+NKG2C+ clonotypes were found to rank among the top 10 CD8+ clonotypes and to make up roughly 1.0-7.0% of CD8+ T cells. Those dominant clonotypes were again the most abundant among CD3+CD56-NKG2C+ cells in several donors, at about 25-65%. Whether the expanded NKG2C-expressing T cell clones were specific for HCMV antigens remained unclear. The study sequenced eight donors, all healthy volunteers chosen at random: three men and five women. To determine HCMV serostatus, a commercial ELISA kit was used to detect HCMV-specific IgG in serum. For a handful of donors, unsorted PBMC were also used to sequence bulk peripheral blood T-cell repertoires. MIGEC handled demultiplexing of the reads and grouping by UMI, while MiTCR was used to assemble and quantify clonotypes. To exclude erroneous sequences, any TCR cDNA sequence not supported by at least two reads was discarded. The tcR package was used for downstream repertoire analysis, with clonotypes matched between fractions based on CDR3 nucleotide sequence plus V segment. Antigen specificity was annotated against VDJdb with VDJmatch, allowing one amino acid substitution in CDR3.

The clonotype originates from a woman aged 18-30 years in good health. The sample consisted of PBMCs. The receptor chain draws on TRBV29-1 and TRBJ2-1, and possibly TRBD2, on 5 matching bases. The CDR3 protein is CSVEWLADYGEQFF. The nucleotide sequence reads TGCAGCGTTGAATGGCTAGCCGATTATGGTGAGCAGTTCTTC.